This TCR beta chain was sequenced during a study of blood T cell repertoires in COVID-19 (dated by TCRdb to 2020 to 2022). With respect to the entire study: Samples from collaborators originated in the United States, Italy and Spain and spanned both the acute and convalescent phases of COVID-19. The material from the prospective study consisted of cDNA or gDNA derived from T cells, B-cell-depleted T cells, or PBMCs. The dataset comprised deeply sampled blood TCRbeta repertoires from subjects exposed to, actively infected with, or recovered from COVID-19. The repertoires were released in a freely available public database intended as a resource for research on the immune response to SARS-CoV-2. The samples were drawn from two sources: the first 160 participants of the ongoing ImmuneRACE study, and 1,000 to 1,500 subjects contributed by 6 global collaborators. Nearly every sample came with metadata listing a de-identified subject ID, COVID-19 status, age in years and sex. Where available, HLA class I and class II types were obtained from metadata supplied by the sample provider rather than from assay-based typing.

Whole blood was collected in K2EDTA tubes by collaborating institutions according to the institutions' own protocols. For TCRbeta analysis, collaborators shipped samples in one of three forms: frozen whole blood, isolated PBMCs, or DNA extracted from either of those sample types. Reading the germline V gene gives CDR1 SGHTA and CDR2 FQGTGA. The CDR3 holds 13 amino acids from the cysteine to the phenylalanine. Just CDR3 DNA is preserved here, 39 bases in frame from base 1. V drops 2 bases and J drops 5 bases, leaving 7 bases in between. Findings and caveats that apply to the study as a whole: The amount of clinical and demographic metadata varied by source and participant and was provided uncurated.

TCRbeta CDR3 regions were amplified from genomic DNA by means of the immunoSEQ Assay, a bias-controlled multiplex PCR. Under the source paper's analysis protocol: Nucleated cell counts per sample were estimated from amplification of reference gene primers within the assay. To quantify the absolute abundance of each unique TCRbeta CDR3 rearrangement, sequence reads were collapsed and filtered. For each sample, productive Simpson clonality was calculated as the square root of Simpson's diversity index across productive rearrangements. This is the immuneACCESS table as TCRdb keeps it, with only in-frame sequences that have V and J called. A part of the clones is gone; compared with another copy, unresolved V genes explain less than half, and the rest is unexplained. Clone size and V and J calls were adopted from that table, with D and trimming inferred from the DNA. The sample records some 340,000 clones, 85% of which are singletons. The ten largest clones take up approximately 3.6% of the sample.

Regarding this clone: It has no known antigen specificity. Nothing much larger sits one base from this clone, and base qualities are not available.

The receptor was isolated from a woman under 30 with acute or convalescent COVID-19. The chain employs TRBV7-3 and TRBJ2-1, with no D gene named confidently. Source material: peripheral blood. For the CDR3, the sequence is CASSLLNDNEQFF. The nucleotide sequence is TGTGCCAGCAGCTTACTTAATGACAATGAGCAGTTCTTC.